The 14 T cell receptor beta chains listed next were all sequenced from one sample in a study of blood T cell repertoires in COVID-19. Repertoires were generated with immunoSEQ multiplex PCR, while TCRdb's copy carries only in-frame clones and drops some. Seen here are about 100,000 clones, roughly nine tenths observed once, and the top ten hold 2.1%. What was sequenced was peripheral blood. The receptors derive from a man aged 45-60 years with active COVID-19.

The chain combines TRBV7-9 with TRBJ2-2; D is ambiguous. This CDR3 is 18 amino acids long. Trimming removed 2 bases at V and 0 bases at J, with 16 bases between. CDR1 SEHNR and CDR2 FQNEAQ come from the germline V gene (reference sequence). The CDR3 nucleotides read TGTGCCAGCAGCTTATCCCCCTCACGACTGGCGAACACCGGGGAGCTGTTTTTT. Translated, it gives CASSLSPSRLANTGELFF.

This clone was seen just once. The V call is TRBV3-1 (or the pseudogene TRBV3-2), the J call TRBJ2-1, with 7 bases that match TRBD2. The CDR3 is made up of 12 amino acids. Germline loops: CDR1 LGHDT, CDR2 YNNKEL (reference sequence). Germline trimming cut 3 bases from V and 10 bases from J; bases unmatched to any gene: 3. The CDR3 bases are TGTGCCAGCAGCCAGATTAGCGGGGAGCAGTTCTTC. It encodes CASSQISGEQFF.

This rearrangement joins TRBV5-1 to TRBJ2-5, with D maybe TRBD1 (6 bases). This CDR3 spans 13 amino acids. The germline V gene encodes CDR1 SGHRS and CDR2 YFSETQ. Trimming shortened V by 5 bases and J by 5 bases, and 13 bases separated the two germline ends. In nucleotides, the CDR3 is TGCGCCAGCAGTTTTGGGGGCTGGGAGACCCAGTACTTC. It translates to CASSFGGWETQYF.

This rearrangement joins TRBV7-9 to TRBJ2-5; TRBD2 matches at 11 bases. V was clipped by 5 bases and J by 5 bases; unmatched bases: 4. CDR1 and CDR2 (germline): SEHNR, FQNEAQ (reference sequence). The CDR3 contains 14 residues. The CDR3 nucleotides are TGTGCCAGCAGCGTAGGACTAGCGGGCGAGACCCAGTACTTC. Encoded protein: CASSVGLAGETQYF.

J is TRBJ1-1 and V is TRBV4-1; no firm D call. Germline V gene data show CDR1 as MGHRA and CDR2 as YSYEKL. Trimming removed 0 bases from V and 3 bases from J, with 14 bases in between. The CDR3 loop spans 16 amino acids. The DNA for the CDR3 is TGCGCCAGCAGCCAAGAGGGCGATCCGATCGACACTGAAGCTTTCTTT. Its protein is CASSQEGDPIDTEAFF.

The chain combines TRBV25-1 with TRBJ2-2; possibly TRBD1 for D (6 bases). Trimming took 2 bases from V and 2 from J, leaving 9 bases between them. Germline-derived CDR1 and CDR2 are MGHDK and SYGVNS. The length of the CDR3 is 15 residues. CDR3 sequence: CASSEPDRNTGELFF. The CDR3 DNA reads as TGTGCCAGCAGTGAACCGGACAGAAACACCGGGGAGCTGTTTTTT.

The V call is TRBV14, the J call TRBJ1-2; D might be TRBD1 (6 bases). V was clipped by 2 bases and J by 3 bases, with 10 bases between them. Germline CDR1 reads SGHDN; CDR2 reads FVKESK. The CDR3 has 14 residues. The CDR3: CASSQRGADYGYTF. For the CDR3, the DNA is TGTGCCAGCAGCCAACGGGGGGCAGACTATGGCTACACCTTC. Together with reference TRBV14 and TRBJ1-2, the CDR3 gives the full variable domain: EAGVTQFPSHSVIEKGQTVTLRCDPISGHDNLYWYRRVMGKEIKFLLHFVKESKQDESGMPNNRFLAERTGGTYSTLKVQPAELEDSGVYFCASSQRGADYGYTFGSGTRLTVV.

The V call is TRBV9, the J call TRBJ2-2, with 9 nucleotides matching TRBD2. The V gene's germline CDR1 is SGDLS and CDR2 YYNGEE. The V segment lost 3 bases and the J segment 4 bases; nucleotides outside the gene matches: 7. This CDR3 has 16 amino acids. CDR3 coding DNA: TGTGCCAGCAGCGGCGCCGCGGGGGGGCTCACCGGGGAGCTGTTTTTT. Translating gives CASSGAAGGLTGELFF.

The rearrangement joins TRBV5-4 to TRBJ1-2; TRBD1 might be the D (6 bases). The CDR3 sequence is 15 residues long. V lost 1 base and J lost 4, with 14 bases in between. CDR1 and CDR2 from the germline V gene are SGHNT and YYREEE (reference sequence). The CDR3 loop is CASSLPGVVGYGYTF. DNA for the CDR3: TGTGCCAGCAGCTTGCCAGGGGTCGTGGGCTATGGCTACACCTTC. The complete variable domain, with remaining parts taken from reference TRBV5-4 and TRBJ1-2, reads ETGVTQSPTHLIKTRGQQVTLRCSSQSGHNTVSWYQQALGQGPQFIFQYYREEENGRGNFPPRFSGLQFPNYSSELNVNALELDDSALYLCASSLPGVVGYGYTFGSGTRLTVV.

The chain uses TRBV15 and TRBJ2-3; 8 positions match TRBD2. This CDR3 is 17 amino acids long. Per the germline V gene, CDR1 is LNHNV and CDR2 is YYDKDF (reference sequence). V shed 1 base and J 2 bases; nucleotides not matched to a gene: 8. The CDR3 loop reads CATSRVIGRAVTDTQYF. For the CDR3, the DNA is TGTGCCACCAGCAGAGTTATCGGGAGGGCGGTCACAGATACGCAGTATTTT.

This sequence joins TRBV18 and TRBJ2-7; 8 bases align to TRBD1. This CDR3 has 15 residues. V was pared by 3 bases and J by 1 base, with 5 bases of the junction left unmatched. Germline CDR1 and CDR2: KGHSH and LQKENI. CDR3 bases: TGTGCCAGCTCACCGAGGACAGGGCCGTCCTACGAGCAGTACTTC. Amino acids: CASSPRTGPSYEQYF.

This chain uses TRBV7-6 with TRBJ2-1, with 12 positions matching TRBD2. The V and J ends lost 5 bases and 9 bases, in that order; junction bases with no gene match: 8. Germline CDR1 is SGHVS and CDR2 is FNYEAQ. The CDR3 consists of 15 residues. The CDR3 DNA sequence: TGTGCCAGCAGCACTCTAGCGGGGGGGCCCGGTGAGCAGTTCTTC. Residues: CASSTLAGGPGEQFF.

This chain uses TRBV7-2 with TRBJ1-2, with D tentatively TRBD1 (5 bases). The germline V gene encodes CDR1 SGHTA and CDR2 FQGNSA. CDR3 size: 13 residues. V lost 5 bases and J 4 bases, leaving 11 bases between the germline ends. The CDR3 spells CASSRGGAYGYTF. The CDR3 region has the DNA TGTGCCAGCAGCCGAGGCGGGGCCTATGGCTACACCTTC. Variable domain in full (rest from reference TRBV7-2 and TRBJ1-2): GAGVSQSPSNKVTEKGKDVELRCDPISGHTALYWYRQSLGQGLEFLIYFQGNSAPDKSGLPSDRFSAERTGGSVSTLTIQRTQQEDSAVYLCASSRGGAYGYTFGSGTRLTVV.

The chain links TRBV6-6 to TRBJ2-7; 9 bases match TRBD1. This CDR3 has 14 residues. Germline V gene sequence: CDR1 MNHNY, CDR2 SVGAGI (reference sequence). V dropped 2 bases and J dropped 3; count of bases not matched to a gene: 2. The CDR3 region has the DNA TGTGCCAGCAGTTACGGACAGGGGAACTACGAGCAGTACTTC. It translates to CASSYGQGNYEQYF.